This T cell receptor (beta chain) was found in a study of CD8+ T cells in alopecia areata (dated by TCRdb to 2016 to 2019). Study-level background: The treated patients, all with moderate-to-severe alopecia areata, were enrolled in an open-label pilot trial of oral tofacitinib given at 5 to 10 mg twice daily. High-throughput TCRbeta sequencing was used to examine T cell clonal expansion in alopecia areata in both the C3H/HeJ mouse model and human patients. immunoSEQ multiplex PCR using 35 Vbeta forward primers and 13 Jbeta reverse primers was used to amplify TCRbeta CDR3 regions. Biopsies were taken from tofacitinib-treated patients at baseline and at 4 and 24 weeks of treatment, and a later scalp biopsy was taken in several of the tofacitinib-treated patients. RNA was obtained with the PAXgene miRNA kit for fixed scalp, the miRNeasy kit for PBMCs, and the RNeasy kit for mouse skin. Tofacitinib was administered for 6 to 18 months, and 6 months of follow-up off drug were then conducted to assess delayed response and recurrence. Human TCRbeta sequencing covered scalp tissue and sorted CD4+ and CD8+ peripheral blood T cells from patchy and totalis/universalis alopecia areata patients and healthy controls. Clonality in the scalp was compared among normal scalp (n=4), patchy alopecia areata scalp (n=8), and alopecia totalis/universalis scalp (n=8). In treated patients, disease severity was measured using the SALT score, which gives the percentage of scalp surface area affected.

Here is what the overall study found, with its caveats: Resident alphabeta T cells in normal human skin are also sequenced, complicating scalp TCR repertoire analysis, unlike mouse skin dominated by gammadelta T cells. Compared with normal scalp, lesional scalp had higher clonality and more expanded CD8+ clones, particularly in alopecia totalis/universalis, a pattern that suggests antigenic drive. During tofacitinib treatment, many expanded lesional clones remained in scalp and blood, and this persistence may partly explain relapse after treatment is stopped. Because the treated cohort was small and included a single nonresponder, larger studies are needed to assess links between baseline CD8+ expansion and response. Tofacitinib significantly decreased scalp clonality and the number of expanded CD8+ clones among the top 100 scalp clones. Shared TCR sequences between patients were less evident than in mice, which may be partly attributable to HLA diversity in the patient population.

The sample's time point, from its label and the paper: roughly 26 weeks on oral tofacitinib. This sample's treatment or condition label indicates: oral pan-JAK inhibitor, 5-10 mg twice daily. Lesional scalp punch biopsies and peripheral blood were obtained from alopecia areata patients. After PBMCs were isolated by density centrifugation and stained for CD3, CD4 and CD8, a FACSAria was used to sort CD4+ and CD8+ T cells. Note on this clone: Its antigen remains unidentified. One base away there is no much larger clone; base qualities are not given.

Receptor amplification or capture employed the immunoSEQ multiplex PCR assay. To provide template for TCR sequencing, every sample had RNA extracted and reverse transcribed into cDNA. First-strand cDNA was synthesized using SuperScript III with a 2:1 mix of oligo-dT and random hexamers. Amplification bias was assessed with a synthetic immune receptor repertoire, and residual bias was removed computationally. Processing in the source paper ran as follows. Raw reads were preprocessed to remove errors, and CDR3 was defined by IMGT conventions from the conserved cysteine to phenylalanine. Clonality was computed as 1 minus the Shannon entropy, with the entropy normalized by log2 of the number of productive unique TCRs. CD4 or CD8 identity of scalp clones was inferred by cross-referencing scalp TCRbeta sequences with sorted blood CD4 and CD8 repertoires. TCRdb took this table from immuneACCESS and kept in-frame rearrangements with V and J called. Such tables lack part of the clones; where checked against another copy, unresolved V genes explain under half of the gap, and the rest is unexplained. Clone size and V and J calls were adopted from that table, with D and trimming inferred from the DNA. The sample table contains more than 150,000 clones; only one count was recorded for about 60% of them. Of the sample, over 9.5% is held by the ten largest clones.

This TCR came from a human donor with alopecia areata. This specimen was CD8+ T cells sorted from blood, taken at week 24, from a patient treated with tofacitinib.

The bases read TGCGCCAGCAGCTTTGACCAATCCTACGAGCAGTACTTC. The translation is CASSFDQSYEQYF. Rearrangement joined TRBV5-1 to TRBJ2-7; there is no confident call for the D gene. V is clipped by 2 bases and J by 1 base, and the sequence between their germline boundaries is 7 bases long. CDR1 and CDR2, per the germline V gene, are SGHRS and YFSETQ. Taken from cysteine to phenylalanine, the CDR3 has 13 residues. Left in the record is the CDR3 DNA by itself, 39 bases read in frame from the first base.